This T cell receptor (beta chain) was obtained from a study of T cell responses to AZD1222 COVID-19 vaccine (dated by TCRdb to about 2021). Notes on the research overall: AZD1222 recipients whose second dose came at about 4 weeks and those whose second dose came at about 12 weeks were combined into one group, since spike-specific TCR depth and breadth did not differ between the two schedules. TCR sequencing was performed for more than 230 trial participants, of whom roughly 200 were given two doses of AZD1222 and approximately 26 were given two doses of MenACWY control vaccine. Trial participants were enrolled into age subgroups of 18-55, 56-69 and 70-plus years, which contained around 150, 29 and 61 TCR-sequenced participants, respectively. Results and caveats for the whole study, not just this receptor: Only six AZD1222 recipients were SARS-CoV-2 seropositive at baseline, limiting conclusions about previously exposed vaccinees. After two AZD1222 doses, both the breadth and the depth of spike-specific TCRs were significantly higher than at day 0 and than in MenACWY recipients. Because no day 14 peak-response samples were available, the repertoires could be characterized only after the peak T cell response. The whole spike protein was spanned by vaccine-associated CD4 TCRs, and dominant responses were seen in regions 160-218 and 743-854. Nearly half of unique spike-specific TCRs reportedly recognized epitopes outside regions mutated in the B.1.351 and B.1.1.7 variants. Most participants were white British and females outnumbered males, and the authors suggested that clonal diversity may have been underestimated. In the small 56-69-year group, the increase in depth fell short of significance, most likely because of low power.

The CDR3 regions of human TCRbeta chains were subjected to immunosequencing. The study's processing was this. Repertoire TCRs were matched against a reference library of SARS-CoV-2-specific TCRs generated with the MIRA antigen-specificity platform. Breadth was defined as the fraction of unique TCRs that were SARS-CoV-2-associated, and depth was defined as the fraction of total T cells that were SARS-CoV-2-associated. Using the MIRA data, each spike-specific TCR was mapped to the spike region that the TCR reacts to and placed in a CD4 or CD8 class. Log10-transformed breadth and depth values were compared by one-way ANOVA with Sidak's multiple comparisons tests. This is the immuneACCESS table as TCRdb keeps it, with only in-frame sequences that have V and J called. A part of the clones is gone; compared with another copy, unresolved V genes explain less than half, and the rest is unexplained. The V and J calls and clone size were taken over from that table, and D and trimming were inferred from the DNA. The sample yields 65,000 to 85,000 clones; around 83% were counted once. The ten largest clones capture about 12% of the sample.

The germline V gene supplies CDR1 MDHEN and CDR2 SYDVKM. Inclusive of the bounding cysteine and phenylalanine, the CDR3 is 16 residues long. Only the CDR3 DNA stays, 48 bases, in frame from base 1. Here V drops 5 bases and J drops 1 base, and the junction holds 8 bases not matched to any gene. The time point label on this specimen signifies: baseline before first vaccination. Samples from vaccinated people were obtained from the UK trials COV001 and COV002, which included a single-blind randomized controlled phase 2/3 trial of AZD1222 (ChAdOx1 nCoV-19) in healthy adults. For TCRbeta chain sequencing, PBMC samples from trial participants were taken at day 0 and at day 28 after the second dose. With regard to this clone: Its antigen is still unknown. Base qualities are not at hand, and no much larger clone is one base apart.

The receptor was isolated from an adult in good health. The chain links TRBV28 with TRBJ2-7; a stretch of 10 junction bases matches TRBD1. Sequencing was performed on peripheral blood, taken on day 0 of AZD1222 vaccination. The nucleotides are TGTGCCAGCAGTGGACCGGGACAGGGGACGTCCTACGAGCAGTACTTC. Its coded protein is CASSGPGQGTSYEQYF.